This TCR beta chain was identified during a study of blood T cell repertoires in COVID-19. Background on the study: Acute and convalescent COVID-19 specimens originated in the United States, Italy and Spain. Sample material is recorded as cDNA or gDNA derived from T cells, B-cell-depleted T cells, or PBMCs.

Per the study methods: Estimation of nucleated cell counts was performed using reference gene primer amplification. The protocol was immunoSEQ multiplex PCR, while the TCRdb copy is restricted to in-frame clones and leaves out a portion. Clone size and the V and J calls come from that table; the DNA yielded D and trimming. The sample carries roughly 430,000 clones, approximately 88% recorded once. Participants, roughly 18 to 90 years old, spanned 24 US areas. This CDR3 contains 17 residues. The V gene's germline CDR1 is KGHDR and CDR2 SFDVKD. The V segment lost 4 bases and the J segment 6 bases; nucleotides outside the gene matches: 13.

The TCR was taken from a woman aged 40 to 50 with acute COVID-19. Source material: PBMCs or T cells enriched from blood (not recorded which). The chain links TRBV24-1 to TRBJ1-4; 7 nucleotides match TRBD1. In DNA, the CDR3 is TGTGCCACCAGTGACCCCGACAGGGCCGAGGGTGATGAAAAACTGTTTTTT. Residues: CATSDPDRAEGDEKLFF.